This record concerns one T cell receptor beta chain sequence. Its antigen is as yet unknown. The protocol was immunoSEQ multiplex PCR, while the TCRdb copy is restricted to in-frame clones and leaves out a portion. This table has roughly 150,000 clones, 80% to 95% appearing once. The length of the CDR3 is 14 residues. Germline-derived CDR1 and CDR2 are LNHDA and SQIVND (reference sequence). V was trimmed by 3 bases and J by 1 base, leaving 10 bases between them. This sample was included in a study of T cell responses to AZD1222 COVID-19 vaccine. As for the study in general: Pooling of second doses given at about 4 or about 12 weeks was done.

General study points: Most donors were white British and more were female, and clonal diversity was possibly underestimated.

The specimen was peripheral blood, collected on day 0 of AZD1222 vaccination. The chain links TRBV19 to TRBJ2-7; D remains unclear. This clonotype was obtained from an adult in good health. The CDR3 DNA sequence: TGTGCCAGTAGTATGGCGGCAGCATCCTACGAGCAGTACTTC. Its protein is CASSMAAASYEQYF.